This passage covers 18 T cell receptor beta chains from one sample sequenced in a study of blood T cell repertoires in COVID-19. The repertoire was sequenced with immunoSEQ multiplex PCR; TCRdb's copy has only in-frame clones and lacks some. This sample carries about 230,000 clones, more than 70% of them seen once, and the ten largest clones take roughly 2.5%. The specimen was PBMCs or T cells enriched from blood (not recorded which). The receptors were sampled from a middle-aged woman with acute COVID-19.

This chain links TRBV6-5 with TRBJ1-2; 10 nucleotides line up with TRBD1. This CDR3 has 15 residues. CDR1 and CDR2 from the germline V gene are MNHEY and SVGAGI. The V gene end was trimmed by 6 bases and the J gene end by 4 bases; junction bases not matched to a gene: 8. The CDR3 loop is CASRATGGIGYGYTF. In DNA, the CDR3 is TGTGCCAGCAGAGCGACAGGGGGCATCGGCTATGGCTACACCTTC.

V and J are TRBV3-1 (or the pseudogene TRBV3-2) and TRBJ2-7; D is undetermined. The germline gives CDR1 LGHDT, CDR2 YNNKEL (reference sequence). The CDR3 totals 12 residues. V was clipped by 4 bases and J by 4 bases, with 8 bases between them. CDR3 in DNA: TGTGCCAGCAGCCTGAACCGGTACGAGCAGTACTTC. This encodes CASSLNRYEQYF.

The V and J genes are TRBV11-3 and TRBJ2-3; D perhaps matches TRBD1 (7 bases). The CDR3 runs 15 residues. V lost 5 bases, J lost 0 bases, and 12 bases lay in between. The germline V gene has CDR1 SGHNT and CDR2 YENEEA. CDR3 DNA sequence: TGTGCCAGCAGCGTGACAGGGACTAGCACAGATACGCAGTATTTT. This sequence encodes CASSVTGTSTDTQYF.

V usage is TRBV12-5 and J usage is TRBJ2-1, with 9 positions matching TRBD2. CDR3 size: 15 residues. Germline CDR1 LGHNT, CDR2 FRNRAP. V gave up 7 bases and J gave up 0 bases; unmatched junction bases: 4. The CDR3 sequence is CASAFSGSSYNEQFF. CDR3 DNA: TGTGCTAGTGCCTTTAGCGGGAGCTCCTACAATGAGCAGTTCTTC.

The chain links TRBV7-9 to TRBJ2-7; perhaps TRBD1 as D (6 bases). V was clipped by 4 bases and J by 4 bases, with 14 bases between them. Germline V gene sequence: CDR1 SEHNR, CDR2 FQNEAQ (reference sequence). The CDR3 is 14 residues long. CDR3 DNA: TGTGCCAGCAGCTCTTCCGGGACACTTTACGAGCAGTACTTC. This codes for CASSSSGTLYEQYF.

The CDR3 DNA follows: TGTGCCAGCAGCCGGGGGAGGAATCAGCCCCAGCATTTT. Amino acid sequence: CASSRGRNQPQHF. The V gene is TRBV7-9, the J gene TRBJ1-5; D is possibly TRBD1 (5 bases). The CDR3 is made up of 13 amino acids. The V and J ends lost 5 bases and 4 bases respectively, with 9 bases between them. Germline CDR1 is SEHNR and CDR2 is FQNEAQ (reference sequence).

The chain carries TRBV11-2 and TRBJ1-1; D gene unclear. Germline CDR1 reads SGHAT; CDR2 reads FQNNGV. The CDR3 consists of 16 residues. Trimming took off 5 bases at V and 7 bases at J, with 23 bases between the two ends. In DNA form, the CDR3 reads TGTGCCAGCAGCCCGGGAGCAGGTGCTACCAATAATGAAGCTTTCTTT. Translation gives CASSPGAGATNNEAFF.

This clone has just one count. The J gene is TRBJ2-1, the V gene TRBV24-1; 7 bases fit TRBD2. Germline CDR1 reads KGHDR; CDR2 reads SFDVKD. CDR3 length equals 17 residues. Losses at the gene ends were 4 bases for V and 11 bases for J; bases not matched to a gene: 19. The DNA for the CDR3 is TGTGCCACCAGTGACCCCGGCGGGGGAAACTACAATGAGCAGCAGTTCTTC. Translation: CATSDPGGGNYNEQQFF.

This chain uses TRBV11-2 with TRBJ2-3, with D possibly TRBD2 on 6 matching bases. Germline CDR1 and CDR2: SGHAT and FQNNGV. V shed 4 bases and J shed 0 bases, with 14 bases lying between them. The CDR3 spans 16 residues. As DNA, the CDR3 is TGTGCCAGCAGCTCGACGGGGGAGAGAAGCACAGATACGCAGTATTTT. Its translation: CASSSTGERSTDTQYF.

Only one count was recorded for this clone. The gene calls are TRBV7-2 and TRBJ2-7; a weak D match, TRBD2 (5 bases). The CDR3 runs 13 residues. CDR1 is SGHTA and CDR2 is FQGNSA in the germline V gene. The ends were cut back, 2 bases at V and 3 bases at J, with 8 bases in the middle. CDR3 DNA sequence: TGTGCCAGCAGCTTAAACCGGGGCTACGAGCAGTACTTC. This translates into CASSLNRGYEQYF.

In its sample, this clone was seen once. The chain couples TRBV19 to TRBJ1-2; TRBD1 aligns across 7 bases. J was trimmed by 3 bases and V by 6 bases; bases with no gene match: 7. CDR1 and CDR2 from the germline V gene are LNHDA and SQIVND (reference sequence). The CDR3 loop spans 14 amino acids. The CDR3 reads CASRPDRTYYGYTF. CDR3 DNA sequence: TGTGCCAGTAGACCGGACAGGACCTACTATGGCTACACCTTC. Filled out from reference TRBV19 and TRBJ1-2, the complete variable domain reads DGGITQSPKYLFRKEGQNVTLSCEQNLNHDAMYWYRQDPGQGLRLIYYSQIVNDFQKGDIAEGYSVSREKKESFPLTVTSAQKNPTAFYLCASRPDRTYYGYTFGSGTRLTVV.

The chain has TRBV30 and TRBJ1-6; 7 nucleotides match TRBD1. CDR3 length equals 14 residues. CDR1 is GTSNPN, CDR2 SVGIG, per germline (reference sequence). Trimming at V came to 3 bases and at J to 7 bases, leaving 6 bases not matched to a gene. The CDR3 region is CAWRTGTANSPLHF. The CDR3 nucleotides are TGTGCCTGGAGAACAGGGACAGCAAATTCACCCCTCCACTTT.

V usage is TRBV28 and J usage is TRBJ1-5, with D maybe TRBD1 (6 bases). CDR1 is MDHEN, CDR2 SYDVKM, per germline. This CDR3 comprises 16 residues. V lost 6 bases and J 7 bases, leaving 22 bases between the germline ends. The DNA for the CDR3 is TGTGCCAGCAGCCCCCCCACTGGACAGTGGTTACAGCCCCAGCATTTT. Translated: CASSPPTGQWLQPQHF. Using reference TRBV28 and TRBJ1-5 for the parts outside the CDR3, the full variable domain is DVKVTQSSRYLVKRTGEKVFLECVQDMDHENMFWYRQDPGLGLRLIYFSYDVKMKEKGDIPEGYSVSREKKERFSLILESASTNQTSMYLCASSPPTGQWLQPQHFGDGTRLSIL.

CDR3 in DNA: TGTGCCAGCAGCCTTCTCGGGTCCACCGGGGAGCTGTTTTTT. Its protein product is CASSLLGSTGELFF. The V and J genes are TRBV11-2 and TRBJ2-2; D is uncertain. CDR3 length: 14 amino acids. V was shortened by 5 bases and J by 4 bases, with 11 bases between the two germline ends. Germline lookup yields CDR1 SGHAT and CDR2 FQNNGV.

The chain is built from TRBV10-3 and TRBJ2-5; 7 bases map to TRBD1. Germline V gives CDR1 ENHRY, CDR2 SYGVKD. With 3 bases clipped from V and 3 bases from J, the junction kept 4 bases outside the gene matches. The CDR3 is made up of 14 amino acids. The CDR3, as DNA: TGTGCCATCAGTGACGGCAGGGGGAAAGAGACCCAGTACTTC. This codes for CAISDGRGKETQYF.

This clone was detected only once. The chain recombines TRBV9 with TRBJ2-5; 13 nucleotides agree with TRBD2. This CDR3 has 16 amino acids. The germline CDR1 and CDR2 sequences are SGDLS and YYNGEE. V gave up 0 bases and J gave up 4 bases; unmatched junction bases: 3. In nucleotides, the CDR3 is TGTGCCAGCAGCGTAGGGAGACTAGCGGGAGGAGAGACCCAGTACTTC. It specifies CASSVGRLAGGETQYF.

The rearrangement joins TRBV18 to TRBJ1-1; D call uncertain. Germline V gene lookup returns CDR1 KGHSH and CDR2 LQKENI. Trimming removed 2 bases from V and 5 bases from J, with 9 bases in between. The CDR3 length is 13 residues. CDR3 protein: CASSPFRGTEAFF. CDR3 nucleotide sequence: TGTGCCAGCTCACCATTCCGGGGAACTGAAGCTTTCTTT. The full variable domain, its missing parts supplied by reference TRBV18 and TRBJ1-1, is NAGVMQNPRHLVRRRGQEARLRCSPMKGHSHVYWYRQLPEEGLKFMVYLQKENIIDESGMPKERFSAEFPKEGPSILRIQQVVRGDSAAYFCASSPFRGTEAFFGQGTRLTVV.

The chain has TRBV27 and TRBJ2-1, with TRBD1 identical over 10 bases. Trimming removed 6 bases from V and 6 bases from J; junction bases left unmatched: 5. CDR3 length equals 14 residues. The germline V gene encodes CDR1 MNHEY and CDR2 SMNVEV (reference sequence). The CDR3 coding sequence is TGTGCCAGCAGCCTGCGGGACAGGGGCAATGAGCAGTTCTTC. Translated, it gives CASSLRDRGNEQFF.